This T cell receptor beta chain comes out of a study of control samples from healthy donors and cancer patients. Sequencing used immunoSEQ multiplex PCR; TCRdb keeps in-frame clones, though not all of them. The sample holds tens of thousands of clones, about 89% seen once. With 3 bases removed from V and 5 bases from J, the gap between germline ends came to 14 bases. The CDR3 is made up of 15 amino acids. Looked up from germline, CDR1 is KGHDR and CDR2 is SFDVKD. This clone was observed a single time. The chain couples TRBV24-1 to TRBJ2-3; possible D gene TRBD2, 5 bases. The sequenced sample was PBMCs. The source is a woman between 45 and 65 years old with colorectal cancer. The CDR3 nucleotides are TGTGCCACCAGTGATGTGTACAACGGAGGAGATACGCAGTATTTT. Encoded protein: CATSDVYNGGDTQYF.